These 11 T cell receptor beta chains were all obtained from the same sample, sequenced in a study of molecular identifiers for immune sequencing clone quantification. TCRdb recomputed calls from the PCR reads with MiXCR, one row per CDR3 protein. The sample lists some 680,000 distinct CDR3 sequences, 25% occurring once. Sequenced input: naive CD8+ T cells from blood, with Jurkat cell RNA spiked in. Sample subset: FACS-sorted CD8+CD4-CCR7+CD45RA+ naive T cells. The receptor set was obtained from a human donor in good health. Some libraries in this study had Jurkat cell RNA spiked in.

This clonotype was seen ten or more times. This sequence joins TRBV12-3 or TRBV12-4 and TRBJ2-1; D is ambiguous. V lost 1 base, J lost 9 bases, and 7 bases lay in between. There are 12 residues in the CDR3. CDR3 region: CASSLGYGEQFF. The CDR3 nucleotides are TGTGCCAGCAGTTTAGGCTACGGTGAGCAGTTCTTC.

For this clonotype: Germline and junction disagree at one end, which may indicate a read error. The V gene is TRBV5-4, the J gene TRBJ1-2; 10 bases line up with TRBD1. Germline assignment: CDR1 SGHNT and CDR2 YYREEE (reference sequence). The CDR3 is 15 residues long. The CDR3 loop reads CASSLEGQGNYGYTF. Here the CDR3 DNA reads TGTGCCAGCAGCTTGGAGGGACAGGGGAACTATGGTTACACCTTC.

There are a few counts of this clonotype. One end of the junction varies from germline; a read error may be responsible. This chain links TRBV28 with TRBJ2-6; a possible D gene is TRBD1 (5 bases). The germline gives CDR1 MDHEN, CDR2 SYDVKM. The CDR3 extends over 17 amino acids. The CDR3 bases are TGTGCCAGCAGTCAGATCCGCCCCTTCTCTGGGGCCAACGCCCTGACTTTC. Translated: CASSQIRPFSGANALTF.

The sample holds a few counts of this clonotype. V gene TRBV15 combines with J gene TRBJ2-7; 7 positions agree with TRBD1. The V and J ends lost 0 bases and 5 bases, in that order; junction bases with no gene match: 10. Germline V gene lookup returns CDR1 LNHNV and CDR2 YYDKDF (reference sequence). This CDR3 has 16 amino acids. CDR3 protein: CATSRDRGSTRNEQYF. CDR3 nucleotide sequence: TGTGCCACCAGCAGAGACAGGGGGTCAACCCGGAACGAGCAGTACTTC.

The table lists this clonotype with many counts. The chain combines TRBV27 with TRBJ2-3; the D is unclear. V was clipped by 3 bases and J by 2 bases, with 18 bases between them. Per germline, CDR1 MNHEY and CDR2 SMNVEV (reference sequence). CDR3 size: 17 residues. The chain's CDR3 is CASSFSLIGPDTDTQYF. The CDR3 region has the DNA TGTGCCAGCAGTTTTTCGCTTATAGGACCAGACACAGATACGCAGTATTTT.

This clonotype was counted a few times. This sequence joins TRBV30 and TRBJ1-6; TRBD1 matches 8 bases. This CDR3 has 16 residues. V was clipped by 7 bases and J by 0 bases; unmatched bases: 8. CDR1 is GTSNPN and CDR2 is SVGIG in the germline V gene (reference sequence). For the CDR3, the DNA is TGTGCCTCACCGGGGGACAGGAGCTCCTATAATTCACCCCTCCACTTT. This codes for CASPGDRSSYNSPLHF.

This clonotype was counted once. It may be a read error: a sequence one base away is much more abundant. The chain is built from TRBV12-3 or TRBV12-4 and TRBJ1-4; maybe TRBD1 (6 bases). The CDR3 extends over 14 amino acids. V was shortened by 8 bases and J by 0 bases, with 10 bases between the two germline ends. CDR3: CASGGTPTNEKLFF. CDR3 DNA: TGTGCCAGCGGAGGGACACCAACTAATGAAAAACTGTTTTTT.

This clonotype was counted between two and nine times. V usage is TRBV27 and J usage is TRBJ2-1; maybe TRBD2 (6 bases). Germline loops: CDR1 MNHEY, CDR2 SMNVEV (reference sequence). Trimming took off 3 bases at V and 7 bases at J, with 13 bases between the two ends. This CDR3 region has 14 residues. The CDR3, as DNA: TGTGCCAGCAGTTTTCCGGGGCTAGCGAATGAGCAGTTCTTC. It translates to CASSFPGLANEQFF.

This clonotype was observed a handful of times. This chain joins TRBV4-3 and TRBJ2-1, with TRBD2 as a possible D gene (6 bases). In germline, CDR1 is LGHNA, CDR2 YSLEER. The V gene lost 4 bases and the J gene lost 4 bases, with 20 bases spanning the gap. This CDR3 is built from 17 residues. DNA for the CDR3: TGCGCCAGCAGCCCGTCTGATGGTAGCGGAAGATACAATGAGCAGTTCTTC. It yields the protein CASSPSDGSGRYNEQFF.

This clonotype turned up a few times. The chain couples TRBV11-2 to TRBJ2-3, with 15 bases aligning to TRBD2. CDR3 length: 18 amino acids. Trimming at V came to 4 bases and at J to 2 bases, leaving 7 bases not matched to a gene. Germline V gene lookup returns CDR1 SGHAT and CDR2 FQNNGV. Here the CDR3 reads CASSWTSGGAYITDTQYF. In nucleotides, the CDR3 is TGTGCCAGCAGCTGGACTAGCGGGGGGGCTTACATCACAGATACGCAGTATTTT.

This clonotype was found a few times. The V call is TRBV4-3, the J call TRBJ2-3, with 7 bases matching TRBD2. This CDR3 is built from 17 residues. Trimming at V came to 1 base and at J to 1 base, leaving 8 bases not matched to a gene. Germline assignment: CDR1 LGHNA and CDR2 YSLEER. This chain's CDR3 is CASSQGLWAGGTDTQYF. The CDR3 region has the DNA TGCGCCAGCAGCCAAGGGCTATGGGCGGGGGGCACAGATACGCAGTATTTT.